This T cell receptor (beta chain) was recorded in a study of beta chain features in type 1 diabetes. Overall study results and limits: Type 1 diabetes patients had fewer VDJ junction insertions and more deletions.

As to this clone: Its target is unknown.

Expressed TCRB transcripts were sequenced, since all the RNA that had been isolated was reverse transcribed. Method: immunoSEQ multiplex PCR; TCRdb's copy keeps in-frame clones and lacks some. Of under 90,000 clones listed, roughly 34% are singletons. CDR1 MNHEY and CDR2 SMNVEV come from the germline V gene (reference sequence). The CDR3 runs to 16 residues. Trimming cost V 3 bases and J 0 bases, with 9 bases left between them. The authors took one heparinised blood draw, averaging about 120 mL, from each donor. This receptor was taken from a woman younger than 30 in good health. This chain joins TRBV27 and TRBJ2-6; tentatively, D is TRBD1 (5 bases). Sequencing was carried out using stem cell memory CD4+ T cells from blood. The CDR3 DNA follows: TGTGCCAGCAGTTTCCGCGACAGCTCTGGGGCCAACGTCCTGACTTTC. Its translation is CASSFRDSSGANVLTF. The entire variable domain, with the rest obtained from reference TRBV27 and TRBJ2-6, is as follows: EAQVTQNPRYLITVTGKKLTVTCSQNMNHEYMSWYRQDPGLGLRQIYYSMNVEVTDKGDVPEGYKVSRKEKRNFPLILESPSPNQTSLYFCASSFRDSSGANVLTFGAGSRLTVL.